This is a list of T cell receptor beta chains from one sample in a study of T cell responses to AZD1222 COVID-19 vaccine. Repertoires were generated with immunoSEQ multiplex PCR, while TCRdb's copy carries only in-frame clones and drops some. The data show about 120,000 clones, with around 87% seen just once and less than 4% held by the top ten. Material: peripheral blood, obtained on day 0 of AZD1222 vaccination. The source is an adult in good health. CDR3s include the opening cysteine and the closing phenylalanine or tryptophan. D genes are given only for firm matches. Some rows have no size entry. The others give once, few or many, or a class for an expanded clone.

TRBD1	NA	TRBJ1-2	TRBV4-1	TGCGCCAGCAGCCTAGGGAGGGACAGGGCCGGCTACACCTTC	CASSLGRDRAGYTF
NA	NA	TRBJ2-1	TRBV3-1/TRBV3-2	TGTGCCAGCAGCCACCTAGGGGCGTCAGTTGATGAGCAGTTCTTC	CASSHLGASVDEQFF
NA	few	TRBJ1-4	TRBV9	TGTGCCAGCAGCGGACAAGTTCCAGGGGCAGCTAATGAAAAACTGTTTTTT	CASSGQVPGAANEKLFF
NA	NA	TRBJ2-2	TRBV5-4	TGTGCCAGCAGCCCCAACCCAGGGTTCGGGGAGCTGTTTTTT	CASSPNPGFGELFF
NA	once	TRBJ1-5	TRBV7-6	TGTGCCAGCAGCTTAGCGGGGTGGAATCAGCCCCAGCATTTT	CASSLAGWNQPQHF
NA	NA	TRBJ1-5	TRBV2	TGTGCCAGCAGACGGAATAGCAATCAGCCCCAGCATTTT	CASRRNSNQPQHF
NA	NA	TRBJ2-7	TRBV6-1	TGTGCCAGCAGTGAAGCGGTTGGGCCAGGGGAAATATTCTACGAGCAGTACTTC	CASSEAVGPGEIFYEQYF
NA	NA	TRBJ2-3	TRBV7-3	TGTGCCAGCAGCTCTGCTCTGGGACGTACAGATACGCAGTATTTT	CASSSALGRTDTQYF
TRBD2	NA	TRBJ2-5	TRBV4-1	TGCGCCAGCAGCCAAGATGGTACGGGGGGGGCGGGCGAGACCCAGTACTTC	CASSQDGTGGAGETQYF
NA	NA	TRBJ2-5	TRBV15	TGTGCCACCAGCAGAGATCTGTCCCAAGAGACCCAGTACTTC	CATSRDLSQETQYF
NA	NA	TRBJ2-7	TRBV19	TGTGCCAGTGGACAAGGCACTTACGAGCAGTACTTC	CASGQGTYEQYF
NA	NA	TRBJ1-1	TRBV24-1	TGTGCCTCCAGTGAACAAGGACACCCGAACACTGAAGCTTTCTTT	CASSEQGHPNTEAFF
NA	NA	TRBJ1-2	TRBV12-3/TRBV12-4	TGTGCCAGCAGTTTGGGGACTTATGGCTACACCTTC	CASSLGTYGYTF
TRBD1	NA	TRBJ1-6	TRBV5-4	TGTGCCAGCAGCAAACAGGGGGTGGAGAATTCACCCCTCCACTTT	CASSKQGVENSPLHF
NA	few	TRBJ1-2	TRBV9	TGTGCCAGCAGCGCGGTAATCCGGGACCGCCGCTATGGCTACACCTTC	CASSAVIRDRRYGYTF